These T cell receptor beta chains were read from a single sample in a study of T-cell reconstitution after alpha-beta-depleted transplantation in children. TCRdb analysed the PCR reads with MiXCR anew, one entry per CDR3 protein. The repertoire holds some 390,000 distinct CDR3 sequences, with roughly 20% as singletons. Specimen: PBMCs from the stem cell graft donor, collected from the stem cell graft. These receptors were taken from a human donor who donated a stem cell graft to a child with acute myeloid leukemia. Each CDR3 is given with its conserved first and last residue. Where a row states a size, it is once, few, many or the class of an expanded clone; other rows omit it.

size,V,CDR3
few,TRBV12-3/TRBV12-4,CASSLAVSNYEQYF
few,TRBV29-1,CSVSTGPGYTF
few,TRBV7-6,CASTPSGGPDTQYF
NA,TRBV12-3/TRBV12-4,CASSSPGLVYEQYF
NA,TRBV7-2,CASSRTWDEQFF
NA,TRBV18,CASSPSGGGHNEQFF
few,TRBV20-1,CSAREGAGTSYEQYF
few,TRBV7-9,CASSRGGAFANEQFF
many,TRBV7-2,CASSSLASTDTQYF
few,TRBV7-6,CASSLSNRDISSGANVLTF
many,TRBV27,CASSLIGDTQYF
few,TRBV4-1,CASSQLTTPYEQYF
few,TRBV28,CASSGLRGAGSYEQYF
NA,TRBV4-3,CASSQETGAYEQYF
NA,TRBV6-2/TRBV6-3,CASRDQLNTEAFF
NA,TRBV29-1,CSVEGAGGHQQKTYNEQFF
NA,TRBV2,CASGGLAGGTYNEQFF
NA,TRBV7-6,CASSAGQANTGELFF
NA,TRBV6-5,CASSYSSHVSGNTIYF
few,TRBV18,CASSPGPGYEQYF
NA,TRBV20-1,CSARSFLQRTTGELFF
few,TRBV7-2,CASSPRWRNTGELFF
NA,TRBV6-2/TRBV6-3,CASSYGTSAGELFF
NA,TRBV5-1,CASSQQDNYGYTF
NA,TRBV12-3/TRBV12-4,CASRVRGQGTDTQYF
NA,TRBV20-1,CSARVKRGWDTDTQYF
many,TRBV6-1,CASSGDGGRAGSYNEQFF